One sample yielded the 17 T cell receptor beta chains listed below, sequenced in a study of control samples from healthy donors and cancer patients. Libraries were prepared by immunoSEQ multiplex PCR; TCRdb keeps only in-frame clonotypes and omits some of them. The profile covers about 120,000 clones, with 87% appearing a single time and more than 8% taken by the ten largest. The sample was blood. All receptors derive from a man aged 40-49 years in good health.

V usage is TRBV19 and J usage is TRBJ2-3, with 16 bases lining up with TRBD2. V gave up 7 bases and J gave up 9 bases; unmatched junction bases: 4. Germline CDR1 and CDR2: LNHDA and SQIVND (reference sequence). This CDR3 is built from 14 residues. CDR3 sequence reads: CASNSGLAGGTQYF. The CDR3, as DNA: TGTGCCAGTAACTCGGGACTAGCGGGGGGGACGCAGTATTTT.

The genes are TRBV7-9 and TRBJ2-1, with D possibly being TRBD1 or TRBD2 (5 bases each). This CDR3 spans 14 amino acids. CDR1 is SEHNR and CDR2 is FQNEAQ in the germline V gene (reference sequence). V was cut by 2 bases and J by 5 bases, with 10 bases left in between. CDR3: CASSLTGTDNEQFF. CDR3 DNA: TGTGCCAGCAGCTTAACGGGGACGGACAATGAGCAGTTCTTC.

The CDR3 bases are TGTGCCAGCAGTGGGTTCGGGGGGGCAAAAGAGACCCAGTACTTC. Residues: CASSGFGGAKETQYF. The V gene is TRBV25-1, the J gene TRBJ2-5, with 8 bases aligning to TRBD2. This CDR3 has 15 amino acids. With 4 bases clipped from V and 3 bases from J, the junction kept 7 bases outside the gene matches. Per the germline V gene, CDR1 is MGHDK and CDR2 is SYGVNS.

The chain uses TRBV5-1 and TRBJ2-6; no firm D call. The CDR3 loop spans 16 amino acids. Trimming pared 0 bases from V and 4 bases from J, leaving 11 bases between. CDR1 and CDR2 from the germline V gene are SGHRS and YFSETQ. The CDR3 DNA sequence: TGCGCCAGCAGCTTGGTGGTAGGCACCGGGGCCAACGTCCTGACTTTC. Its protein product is CASSLVVGTGANVLTF.

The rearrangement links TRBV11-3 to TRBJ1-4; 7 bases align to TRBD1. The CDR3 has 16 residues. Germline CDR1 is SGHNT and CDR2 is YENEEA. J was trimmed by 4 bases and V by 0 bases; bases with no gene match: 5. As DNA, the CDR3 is TGTGCCAGCAGCTTAGACCCGACAGGGATTAATGAAAAACTGTTTTTT. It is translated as CASSLDPTGINEKLFF.

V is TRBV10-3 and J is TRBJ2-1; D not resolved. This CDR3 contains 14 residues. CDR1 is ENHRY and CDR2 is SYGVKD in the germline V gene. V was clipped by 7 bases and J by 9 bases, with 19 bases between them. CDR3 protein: CAITPAIRLGEQFF. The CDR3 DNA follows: TGTGCCATCACTCCGGCAATTCGGCTGGGTGAGCAGTTCTTC.

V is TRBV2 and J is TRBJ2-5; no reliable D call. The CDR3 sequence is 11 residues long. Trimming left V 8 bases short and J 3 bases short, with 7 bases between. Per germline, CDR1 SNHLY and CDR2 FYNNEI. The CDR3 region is CASQMEETQYF. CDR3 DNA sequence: TGTGCCAGCCAGATGGAAGAGACCCAGTACTTC.

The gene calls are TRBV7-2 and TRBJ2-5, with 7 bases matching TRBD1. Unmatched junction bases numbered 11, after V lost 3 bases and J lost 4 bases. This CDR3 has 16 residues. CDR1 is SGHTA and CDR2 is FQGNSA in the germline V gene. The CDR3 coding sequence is TGTGCCAGCAGCTTTACCGACAGGGCCAGCGGAGAGACCCAGTACTTC. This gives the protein CASSFTDRASGETQYF.

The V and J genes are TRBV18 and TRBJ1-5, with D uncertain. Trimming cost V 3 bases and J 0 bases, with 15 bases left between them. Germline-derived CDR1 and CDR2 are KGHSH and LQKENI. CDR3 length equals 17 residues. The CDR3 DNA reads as TGTGCCAGCTCACCTCAGGCAGCCTCTTATAGCAATCAGCCCCAGCATTTT. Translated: CASSPQAASYSNQPQHF.

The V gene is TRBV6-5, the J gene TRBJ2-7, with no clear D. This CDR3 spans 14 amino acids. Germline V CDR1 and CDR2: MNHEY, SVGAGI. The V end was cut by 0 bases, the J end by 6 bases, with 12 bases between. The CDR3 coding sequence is TGTGCCAGCAGTTACTCGGAAGGGATCGGCGAGCAGTACTTC. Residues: CASSYSEGIGEQYF.

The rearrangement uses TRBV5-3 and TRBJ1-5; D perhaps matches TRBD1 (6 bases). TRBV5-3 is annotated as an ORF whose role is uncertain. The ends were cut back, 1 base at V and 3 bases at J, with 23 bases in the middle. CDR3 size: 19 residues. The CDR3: CARSLRQVRRDTYNQPQHF. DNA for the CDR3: TGTGCCAGAAGCTTGAGGCAGGTTAGACGGGACACCTACAATCAGCCCCAGCATTTT.

The CDR3 sequence: CASSVDRDRGHTEAFF. CDR3 coding DNA: TGTGCCAGCAGCGTAGATCGGGACAGGGGGCACACTGAAGCTTTCTTT. The chain uses TRBV9 and TRBJ1-1; TRBD1 matches at 12 bases. From germline, CDR1 is SGDLS and CDR2 YYNGEE. The CDR3 extends over 16 amino acids. J gave up 3 bases and V 0 bases, and 3 bases lay outside the gene matches. The complete variable domain, with remaining parts taken from reference TRBV9 and TRBJ1-1, reads DSGVTQTPKHLITATGQRVTLRCSPRSGDLSVYWYQQSLDQGLQFLIQYYNGEERAKGNILERFSAQQFPDLHSELNLSSLELGDSALYFCASSVDRDRGHTEAFFGQGTRLTVV.

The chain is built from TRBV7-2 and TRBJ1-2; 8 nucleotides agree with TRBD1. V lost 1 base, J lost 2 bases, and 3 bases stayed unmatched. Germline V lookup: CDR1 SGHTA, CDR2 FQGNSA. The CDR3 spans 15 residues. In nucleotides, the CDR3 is TGTGCCAGCAGCTTAGGGACAGGGTGGAACTATGGCTACACCTTC. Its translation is CASSLGTGWNYGYTF.

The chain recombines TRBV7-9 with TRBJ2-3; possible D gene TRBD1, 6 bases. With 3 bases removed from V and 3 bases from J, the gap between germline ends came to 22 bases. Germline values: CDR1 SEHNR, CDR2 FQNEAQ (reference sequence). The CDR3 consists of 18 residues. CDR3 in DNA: TGTGCCAGCAGCTTCGGGCCCAGAGCGACAGGTTCGACAGATACGCAGTATTTT. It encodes CASSFGPRATGSTDTQYF.

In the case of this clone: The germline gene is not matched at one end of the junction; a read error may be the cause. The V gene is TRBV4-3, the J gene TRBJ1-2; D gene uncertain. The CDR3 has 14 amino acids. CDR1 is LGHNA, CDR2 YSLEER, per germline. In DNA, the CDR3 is TGCACCAGCAGCCAAGTCCGGGGATCCTATGGCTACACCTTC. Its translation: CTSSQVRGSYGYTF.

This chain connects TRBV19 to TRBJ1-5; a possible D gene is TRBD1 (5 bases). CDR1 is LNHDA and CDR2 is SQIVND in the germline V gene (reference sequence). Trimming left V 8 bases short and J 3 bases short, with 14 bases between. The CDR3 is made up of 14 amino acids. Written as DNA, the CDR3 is TGTGCCAGTGCGGGACGGCCAATCAATCAGCCCCAGCATTTT. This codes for CASAGRPINQPQHF.

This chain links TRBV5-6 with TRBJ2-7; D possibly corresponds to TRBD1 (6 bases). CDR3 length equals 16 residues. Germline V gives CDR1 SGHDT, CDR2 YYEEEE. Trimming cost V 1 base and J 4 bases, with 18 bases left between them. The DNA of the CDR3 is TGTGCCAGCAGCTTGATTGAGGAACAGGGAAAATACGAGCAGTACTTC. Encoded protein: CASSLIEEQGKYEQYF.